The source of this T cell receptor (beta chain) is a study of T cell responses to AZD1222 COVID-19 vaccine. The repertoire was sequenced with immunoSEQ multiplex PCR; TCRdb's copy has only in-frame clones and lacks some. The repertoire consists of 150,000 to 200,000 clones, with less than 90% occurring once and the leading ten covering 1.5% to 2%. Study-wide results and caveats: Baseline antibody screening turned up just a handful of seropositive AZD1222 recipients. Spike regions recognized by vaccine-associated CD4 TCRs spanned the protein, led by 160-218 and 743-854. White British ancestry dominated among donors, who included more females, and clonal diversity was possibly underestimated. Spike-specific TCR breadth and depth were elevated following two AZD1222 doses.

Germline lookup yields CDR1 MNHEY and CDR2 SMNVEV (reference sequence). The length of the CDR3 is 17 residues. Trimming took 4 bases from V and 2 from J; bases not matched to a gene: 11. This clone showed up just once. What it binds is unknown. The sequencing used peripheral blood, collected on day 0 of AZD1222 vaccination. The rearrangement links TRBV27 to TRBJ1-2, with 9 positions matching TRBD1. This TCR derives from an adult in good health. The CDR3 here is CASSSSSWTGENYGYTF. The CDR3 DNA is TGTGCCAGCAGTTCCTCCTCCTGGACAGGGGAAAACTATGGCTACACCTTC.